This T cell receptor beta chain was captured in a study of patients and donors after allogeneic stem cell transplantation. TCRdb re-derived calls from the RT-PCR reads in MiXCR, one entry per CDR3 protein. The sample shows over 150,000 distinct CDR3 sequences, around two fifths of them seen only once. This clonotype originated in a human donor who was either an allogeneic HSCT recipient or a stem cell or donor lymphocyte infusion donor (not recorded which). It is not recorded whose cells these are; they may come from a transplant donor. The sequenced material came from blood, either unsorted or a sorted T cell fraction (not recorded which).

CDR3 protein: CASSLTVSPLHF. The CDR3 DNA is TGTGCCAGCAGCCTGACAGTTTCACCCCTCCACTTT. The rearrangement joins TRBV12-3 or TRBV12-4 to TRBJ1-6, with D possibly being TRBD1 (5 bases). The CDR3 totals 12 residues. V shed 6 bases and J shed 9 bases, with 9 bases lying between them.